These T cell receptor beta chains were read from a single sample in a study of blood T cell repertoires in COVID-19. The protocol was immunoSEQ multiplex PCR, while the TCRdb copy is restricted to in-frame clones and leaves out a portion. The table lists 310,000 or so clones, more than 85% of them singletons. Sequencing used peripheral blood. Receptor source: a woman aged 30 to 39 with COVID-19, enrolled during active disease. CDR3s leave out the opening cysteine and the closing phenylalanine or tryptophan.

cdr3_aa | cdr3_length | v_call
SVARDRVNTEAF | 12 | TRBV29-1
ASSSSPEAF | 9 | TRBV12-3/TRBV12-4
ASSQQGDYGYT | 11 | TRBV2
ASSLGLASREEF | 12 | TRBV28
ASSMGTSGRWETQY | 14 | TRBV19
ASSTTGGAEKLF | 12 | TRBV2
ASSLIGTSGRDGNEQF | 16 | TRBV27
ASGEPRPGNTIY | 12 | TRBV28
ASSTRARELF | 10 | TRBV19
ASSPDPGFLNTEAF | 14 | TRBV5-1
ASSKLSRTANTEAF | 14 | TRBV27
ASSFQEANTEAF | 12 | TRBV6-5
ASSDSSRAEAF | 11 | TRBV6-5
ASSYLPGLAVYEQF | 14 | TRBV6-8
ATRQGTAEAF | 10 | TRBV19
ASSTRQGAGGYT | 12 | TRBV27
AISDPGTSGPYEQY | 14 | TRBV10-3
ATSDFKGPGDSGNTIY | 16 | TRBV24-1
AMEGMRTEAF | 10 | TRBV7-9
ASSQGRNTEAF | 11 | TRBV19
AFKQGYEQY | 9 | TRBV30
ASSQDRGETGANVLT | 15 | TRBV4-2
ASSLVSAGELF | 11 | TRBV11-3
ASSLVAGAQPQH | 12 | TRBV5-1
AWSVRQLGANYGYT | 14 | TRBV30
ATLTGRQPDTQY | 12 | TRBV2
ASSPRTSGLWLDTQY | 15 | TRBV18
ASSVGRLAGDVTDTQY | 16 | TRBV9
ASGSQGNTEAF | 11 | TRBV19
ASAGGQNQPQH | 11 | TRBV18
ASSPRQGSYGYT | 12 | TRBV19
ASSLTGETQY | 10 | TRBV27
ASSYTSGQNYEQY | 13 | TRBV11-2
ASSLQGAIGTEAF | 13 | TRBV7-9
ASSRQGTYGYT | 11 | TRBV5-6
SVDLGDGFYEQY | 12 | TRBV29-1
ASSDRGGLSNTEAF | 14 | TRBV10-2
ATSDGGQAGKGSSYEQY | 17 | TRBV24-1
ASTPGSTDTQY | 11 | TRBV19
ATSDRTEKLF | 10 | TRBV24-1
AISNHGGQSGNTIY | 14 | TRBV10-3
ASSSPGGQGSEAF | 13 | TRBV5-1
ASGANGDEQF | 10 | TRBV27
ASYQGKGNTGELF | 13 | TRBV28
AWSIRDRGYNEQF | 13 | TRBV30
ASSLTGPTDTQY | 12 | TRBV27
ATRTSGLGSYEQY | 13 | TRBV27
ASSEGTSKDTQY | 12 | TRBV10-1
ASSQRGRGTDGETQY | 15 | TRBV14
AIGLAGNTGELF | 12 | TRBV5-3
ASSPGTANQPQH | 12 | TRBV5-1
ASSEGGMGAVWEQY | 14 | TRBV6-1
ASSPSGIRYEQY | 12 | TRBV6-2/TRBV6-3
AISDQDRGQDGTEAF | 15 | TRBV10-3
ASSLQVMNTEAF | 12 | TRBV11-2
ASSLAEAAKQF | 11 | TRBV5-1
AISESGGIYNEQF | 13 | TRBV10-3